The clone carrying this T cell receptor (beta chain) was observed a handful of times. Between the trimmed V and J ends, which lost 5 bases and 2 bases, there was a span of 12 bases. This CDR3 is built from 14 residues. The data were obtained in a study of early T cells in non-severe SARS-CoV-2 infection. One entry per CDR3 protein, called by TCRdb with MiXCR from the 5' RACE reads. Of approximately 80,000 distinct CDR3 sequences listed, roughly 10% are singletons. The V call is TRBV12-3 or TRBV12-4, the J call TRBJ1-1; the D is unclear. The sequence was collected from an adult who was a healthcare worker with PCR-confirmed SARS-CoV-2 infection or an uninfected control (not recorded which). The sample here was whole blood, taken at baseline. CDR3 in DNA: TGTGCCAGCAGTCCCTTTCCGAAAAACACTGAAGCTTTCTTT. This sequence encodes CASSPFPKNTEAFF.